This T cell receptor (beta chain) was captured by sequencing in a study of T cells in localized non-small cell lung cancer. The CDR3 sequence is 17 residues long. The germline V gene has CDR1 LNHNV and CDR2 YYDKDF (reference sequence). V lost 3 bases and J 5 bases, leaving 21 bases between the germline ends. Method: immunoSEQ multiplex PCR; TCRdb's copy keeps in-frame clones and lacks some. Altogether roughly 39,000 clones are present, around nine tenths being singletons, with the ten largest covering approximately 3.5%. About this clone itself: The antigen is unknown.

Study outcomes and limitations: Appearance in adjacent lung was seen for a median around 61 of the top 100 tumor clones. Among the tissues sampled, uninvolved adjacent lung had the highest T cell clonality, above tumor. Patients showing higher blood T cell density tended to see longer overall survival.

Sequencing was performed on peripheral blood, taken before any cancer treatment. The chain has TRBV15 and TRBJ2-3; tentatively, D is TRBD2 (5 bases). This clonotype was obtained from a man between 18 and 49 years old with stage I lung adenocarcinoma. The CDR3 DNA is TGTGCCACCAGCAGTCCCCCACACGATCGGGGAAAAGATACGCAGTATTTT. Translation: CATSSPPHDRGKDTQYF.